This is a list of T cell receptor beta chains from one sample in a study of blood T cell repertoires in COVID-19. Clones were read by immunoSEQ multiplex PCR, and TCRdb kept only the in-frame ones, dropping some. The sample has roughly 250,000 clones; 82% are singletons. Sample: peripheral blood. These receptors were taken from a woman at least 80 years old with active or convalescent COVID-19. The conserved cysteine and the conserved F or W are not part of the CDR3 here.

len: 11
v_gene: TRBV10-3
CDR3aa: AISDGGAHEQF

len: 12
v_gene: TRBV18
CDR3aa: ASSPLQGYTEAF

len: 14
v_gene: TRBV7-7
CDR3aa: ASSLQAGDAYNEQF

len: 12
v_gene: TRBV28
CDR3aa: ASSLPTYQGGYT

len: 14
v_gene: TRBV6-5
CDR3aa: ASSYSLTGGYYEQF

len: 12
v_gene: TRBV6-5
CDR3aa: ASSYIDRGYGYT

len: 13
v_gene: TRBV6-1
CDR3aa: ASSETGGRGYGYT

len: 11
v_gene: TRBV5-1
CDR3aa: ASSFTENTEAF

len: 14
v_gene: TRBV5-8
CDR3aa: ASSPVGQGAESPLH

len: 11
v_gene: TRBV12-3/TRBV12-4
CDR3aa: ASSLGANNEQF

len: 12
v_gene: TRBV30
CDR3aa: AWSKGVVRTEAF

len: 14
v_gene: TRBV11-2
CDR3aa: ASSGRGLAGGYEQF

len: 12
v_gene: TRBV30
CDR3aa: AWSVGGSNQPQH

len: 11
v_gene: TRBV30
CDR3aa: ASRPQPGEKLF

len: 12
v_gene: TRBV7-8
CDR3aa: ASSPTQGGYGYT

len: 14
v_gene: TRBV10-3
CDR3aa: AISETTSGTPYEQY

len: 15
v_gene: TRBV7-9
CDR3aa: ASSLARGIAVQETQY